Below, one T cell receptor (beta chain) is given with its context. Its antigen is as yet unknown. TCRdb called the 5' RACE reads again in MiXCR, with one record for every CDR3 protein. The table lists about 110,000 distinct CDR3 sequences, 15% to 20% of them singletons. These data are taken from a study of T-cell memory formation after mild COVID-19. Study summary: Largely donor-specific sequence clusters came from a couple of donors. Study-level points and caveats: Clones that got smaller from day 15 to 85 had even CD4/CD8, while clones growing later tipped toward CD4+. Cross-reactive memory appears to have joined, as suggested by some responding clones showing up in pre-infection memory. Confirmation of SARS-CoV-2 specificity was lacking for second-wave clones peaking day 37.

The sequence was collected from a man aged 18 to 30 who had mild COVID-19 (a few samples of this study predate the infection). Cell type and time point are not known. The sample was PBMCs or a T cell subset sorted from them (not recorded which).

CDR3 region: CASSASLRLAGKETQYF. The CDR3 nucleotides are TGCGCCAGCAGCGCCTCCCTCAGACTAGCGGGGAAAGAGACCCAGTACTTC. This chain links TRBV5-1 with TRBJ2-5, with 11 bases lining up with TRBD2. The CDR3 has 17 amino acids. The J segment lost 3 bases and the V segment lost 4 bases, leaving 11 bases of the junction unmatched. In germline, CDR1 is SGHRS, CDR2 YFSETQ.